Shown below are 28 T cell receptor beta chains from a single sample sequenced in a study of blood T cell repertoires in COVID-19. TCRdb's table, derived via immunoSEQ multiplex PCR, lists solely in-frame clones and lacks some. The sample lists under 350,000 clones; around 89% were seen once. Sequenced input: peripheral blood. All receptors derive from a man aged 40-49 years with acute or convalescent COVID-19.

CDR3 amino acids: CASSPASGGHSYNEQFF. CDR3 bases: TGTGCCAGCAGCCCCGCGAGCGGGGGGCACTCCTACAATGAGCAGTTCTTC. J is TRBJ2-1 and V is TRBV7-2; 9 bases agree with TRBD2. This CDR3 has 17 amino acids. In germline, CDR1 is SGHTA, CDR2 FQGNSA. Trimming at V came to 5 bases and at J to 0 bases, leaving 8 bases not matched to a gene.

This CDR3 reads CASSLTRAGRPQHF. DNA of the CDR3: TGTGCCAGCTCACTCACCAGGGCAGGAAGGCCCCAGCATTTT. This chain joins TRBV18 and TRBJ1-5, with a weak D call TRBD1 (5 bases). CDR3 length: 14 amino acids. V shed 4 bases and J shed 9 bases, with 16 bases lying between them. Germline assignment: CDR1 KGHSH and CDR2 LQKENI.

CDR3 DNA sequence: TGTGCCTGGAGTCAAGGGGAATTCCAGCCCCAGCATTTT. Translating it yields CAWSQGEFQPQHF. The chain joins TRBV30 to TRBJ1-5; D may be TRBD1 (5 bases). V dropped 2 bases and J dropped 7 bases, with 12 bases sitting between them. CDR3 length: 13 residues. Germline assignment: CDR1 GTSNPN and CDR2 SVGIG (reference sequence).

The CDR3 reads CASTSAPGTKAFF. For the CDR3, the DNA is TGTGCCAGCACCTCGGCTCCCGGGACAAAAGCTTTCTTT. V and J are TRBV7-8 and TRBJ1-1, with D perhaps matching TRBD1 (6 bases). Germline V CDR1 and CDR2: SGHVS, FQNEAQ. This CDR3 is 13 amino acids long. V lost 7 bases and J 9 bases, leaving 18 bases between the germline ends. Full variable domain (rest looked up from reference TRBV7-8 and TRBJ1-1): GAGVSQSPRYKVAKRGQDVALRCDPISGHVSLFWYQQALGQGPEFLTYFQNEAQLDKSGLPSDRFFAERPEGSVSTLKIQRTQQEDSAVYLCASTSAPGTKAFFGQGTRLTVV.

As regards this clone: The identical CDR3 is also encoded by other nucleotide sequences in the sample. The DNA of the CDR3 is TGTGCCAGCAGCCAGGGGGGTAATCAGCCCCAGCATTTT. The encoded protein is CASSQGGNQPQHF. The chain links TRBV7-9 to TRBJ1-5; TRBD1 matches 7 bases. After removal of 5 bases from V and 4 bases from J, the junction contained 2 bases not matched to a gene. Germline assignment: CDR1 SEHNR and CDR2 FQNEAQ (reference sequence). The CDR3 has 13 residues.

For this clone: The same CDR3 also results from other DNA sequences found in this sample. This rearrangement joins TRBV5-4 to TRBJ2-7; TRBD2 is a possible D gene (6 bases). V was pared by 2 bases and J by 3 bases, with 9 bases between. The CDR3 is made up of 13 amino acids. Germline CDR1 is SGHNT and CDR2 is YYREEE (reference sequence). CDR3 amino acids: CASSLGGNYEQYF. The CDR3 DNA follows: TGTGCCAGCAGCTTAGGCGGGAACTACGAGCAGTACTTC.

The rearrangement joins TRBV6-5 to TRBJ1-5, with a tentative D call TRBD1 (6 bases). From germline, CDR1 is MNHEY and CDR2 SVGAGI. With 3 bases removed from V and 6 bases from J, the gap between germline ends came to 15 bases. This CDR3 is built from 15 residues. CDR3 sequence (DNA): TGTGCCAGCAGTTATGACAGGCGGGTCGGTCAGCCCCAGCATTTT. The encoded protein is CASSYDRRVGQPQHF.

The chain carries TRBV5-1 and TRBJ1-1, with D perhaps matching TRBD1 (6 bases). CDR3 length: 14 amino acids. The V and J ends lost 3 bases and 3 bases respectively, with 12 bases between them. Germline-derived CDR1 and CDR2 are SGHRS and YFSETQ. CDR3 sequence: CASSYTGKDTEAFF. DNA for the CDR3: TGCGCCAGCAGCTATACAGGGAAAGACACTGAAGCTTTCTTT.

The V call is TRBV10-1, the J call TRBJ2-7, with 9 bases lining up with TRBD2. With V trimmed by 2 bases and J by 4 bases, 3 bases remained unmatched. The CDR3 spans 14 residues. Germline V gene sequence: CDR1 WNHNN, CDR2 SYGVQD (reference sequence). This CDR3 is CASSEGLAGYEQYF. In DNA, the CDR3 is TGCGCCAGCAGTGAGGGGCTAGCGGGGTACGAGCAGTACTTC.

CDR3 sequence: CASSLGTVNSPLHF. In nucleotides, the CDR3 is TGTGCCAGCTCTCTCGGGACAGTTAATTCACCCCTCCACTTT. The chain uses TRBV6-4 and TRBJ1-6; 7 positions match TRBD1. Germline assignment: CDR1 MRHNA and CDR2 SNTAGT. The CDR3 contains 14 residues. Trimming removed 8 bases from V and 6 bases from J; junction bases left unmatched: 7.

The chain recombines TRBV2 with TRBJ1-1; D not resolved. The V end lost 8 bases, the J end lost 3 bases, and 13 bases lay between the germline ends. The CDR3 sequence is 13 residues long. Germline CDR1 and CDR2: SNHLY and FYNNEI. The CDR3 sequence is CASLRERDTEAFF. For the CDR3, the DNA is TGTGCCAGCCTAAGGGAGCGGGACACTGAAGCTTTCTTT. The full variable domain, with the rest looked up from reference TRBV2 and TRBJ1-1, is EPEVTQTPSHQVTQMGQEVILRCVPISNHLYFYWYRQILGQKVEFLVSFYNNEISEKSEIFDDQFSVERPDGSNFTLKIRSTKLEDSAMYFCASLRERDTEAFFGQGTRLTVV.

The chain recombines TRBV29-1 with TRBJ1-3; D possibly corresponds to TRBD1 (6 bases). Trimming took 6 bases from V and 4 from J, leaving 16 bases between them. Germline V CDR1 and CDR2: SQVTM, ANQGSEA. The CDR3 is made up of 14 amino acids. For the CDR3, the DNA is TGCAGCGTCCGGGACAACCAGGCGGGAAACACCATATATTTT. Its translation: CSVRDNQAGNTIYF.

This clone was detected a few times. The rearrangement joins TRBV10-3 to TRBJ2-3; TRBD2 aligns across 7 bases. The V segment lost 0 bases and the J segment 4 bases; nucleotides outside the gene matches: 4. CDR3 length equals 15 residues. The germline V gene encodes CDR1 ENHRY and CDR2 SYGVKD. CDR3 in DNA: TGTGCCATCAGTGAGTCAGGACTAGTTCCAGATACGCAGTATTTT. It is translated as CAISESGLVPDTQYF.

The chain combines TRBV3-1 (or the pseudogene TRBV3-2) with TRBJ2-3, with D perhaps TRBD2 (6 bases). This CDR3 is 15 amino acids long. Germline assignment: CDR1 LGHDT and CDR2 YNNKEL (reference sequence). Trimming cost V 2 bases and J 7 bases, with 16 bases left between them. The CDR3 DNA sequence: TGTGCCAGCAGCCAACCGGGGAGCGGGCTCCATACGCAGTATTTT. This codes for CASSQPGSGLHTQYF.

This clone was seen just once. This rearrangement joins TRBV11-2 to TRBJ1-3, with TRBD1 identical over 7 bases. V dropped 3 bases and J dropped 1; count of bases not matched to a gene: 15. The CDR3 extends over 19 amino acids. CDR1 is SGHAT and CDR2 is FQNNGV in the germline V gene. The DNA for the CDR3 is TGTGCCAGCAGCTTCGCACAGGGACAGCGGAGTTCTTCTGGAAACACCATATATTTT. Protein: CASSFAQGQRSSSGNTIYF.

The chain uses TRBV27 and TRBJ2-1; 10 nucleotides align to TRBD2. In germline, CDR1 is MNHEY, CDR2 SMNVEV (reference sequence). With V trimmed by 5 bases and J by 8 bases, 6 bases remained unmatched. This CDR3 comprises 14 residues. CDR3 amino acids: CASSATSGADEQFF. The CDR3 DNA follows: TGTGCCAGCAGTGCTACTAGCGGGGCAGATGAGCAGTTCTTC.

The rearrangement links TRBV19 to TRBJ2-7; D call uncertain. Trimming left V 0 bases short and J 0 bases short, with 9 bases between. The CDR3 extends over 15 amino acids. Per the germline V gene, CDR1 is LNHDA and CDR2 is SQIVND (reference sequence). The CDR3 coding sequence is TGTGCCAGTAGTATAGACGGTCAGCGCTCCTACGAGCAGTACTTC. Protein sequence: CASSIDGQRSYEQYF.

In DNA, the CDR3 is TGTGCCAGCAGGGGGGACTTGAACACTGAAGCTTTCTTT. Translated, it gives CASRGDLNTEAFF. The genes are TRBV2 and TRBJ1-1; D may be TRBD1 (5 bases). The CDR3 is 13 residues long. CDR1 and CDR2 from the germline V gene are SNHLY and FYNNEI. The germline V and J ends were trimmed by 6 bases and 0 bases, with 8 bases remaining between them.

Turning to this clone: The junction departs from the called germline gene at one end, perhaps through a read error. The chain has TRBV11-2 and TRBJ2-2; TRBD2 aligns across 11 bases. Germline V lookup: CDR1 SGHAT, CDR2 FQNNGV. The CDR3 runs to 15 residues. The CDR3 loop is CASRLTSGAPGELFF. CDR3 sequence (DNA): TGTGCCAGCAGGTTGACTAGCGGGGCTCCCGGCGAGCTGTTTTTT.

The CDR3: CASSFLLTGGIDEQYF. In DNA, the CDR3 is TGTGCCAGCAGCTTCCTCTTGACAGGGGGCATAGACGAGCAGTACTTC. The J gene is TRBJ2-7, the V gene TRBV5-5; 10 nucleotides line up with TRBD1. Germline CDR1 reads SGHKS; CDR2 reads YYEKEE (reference sequence). The CDR3 has 16 residues. Unmatched junction bases numbered 10, after V lost 2 bases and J lost 5 bases.

V gene TRBV28 combines with J gene TRBJ1-4; a weak D match, TRBD1 (5 bases). Trimming took 8 bases from V and 7 from J, leaving 17 bases between them. Germline V gene sequence: CDR1 MDHEN, CDR2 SYDVKM. The CDR3 consists of 14 residues. As DNA, the CDR3 is TGTGCCAGCCAATCCGCGGGGGGGTTTGAAAAACTGTTTTTT. It specifies CASQSAGGFEKLFF.

The rearrangement links TRBV3-1 (or the pseudogene TRBV3-2) to TRBJ2-3; TRBD1 matches 10 bases. The germline V gene encodes CDR1 LGHDT and CDR2 YNNKEL (reference sequence). The CDR3 length is 15 residues. V lost 4 bases, J lost 6 bases, and 7 bases stayed unmatched. CDR3 sequence: CASSLWTGGSDTQYF. For the CDR3, the DNA is TGTGCCAGCAGCCTCTGGACAGGGGGATCGGATACGCAGTATTTT.

The CDR3 reads CATSGGGTAYEQYF. The CDR3 nucleotides read TGTGCCACCAGTGGGGGGGGCACAGCCTACGAGCAGTACTTC. The chain joins TRBV24-1 to TRBJ2-7; a weak D match, TRBD2 (7 bases). Trimming removed 5 bases from V and 2 bases from J, with 12 bases in between. This CDR3 has 14 residues. The germline gives CDR1 KGHDR, CDR2 SFDVKD.

This chain connects TRBV7-3 to TRBJ1-1; D is possibly TRBD1 (5 bases). Germline-derived CDR1 and CDR2 are SGHTA and FQGTGA. Trimming cost V 6 bases and J 7 bases, with 15 bases left between them. The CDR3 covers 13 residues. Here the CDR3 reads CASSTQEGGEAFF. CDR3 sequence (DNA): TGTGCCAGCAGTACACAGGAGGGCGGTGAAGCTTTCTTT.

This chain joins TRBV28 and TRBJ1-1; a possible D gene is TRBD1 (6 bases). The V and J ends lost 1 base and 5 bases respectively, with 11 bases between them. CDR3 length: 14 amino acids. The germline gives CDR1 MDHEN, CDR2 SYDVKM. In DNA form, the CDR3 reads TGTGCCAGCAGTTTATTACAGGGATATACTGAAGCTTTCTTT. Translating it yields CASSLLQGYTEAFF.

The chain uses TRBV6-5 and TRBJ1-2, with D unresolved. CDR3 size: 13 residues. The V end was cut by 6 bases, the J end by 8 bases, with 16 bases between. Germline CDR1 and CDR2: MNHEY and SVGAGI. The CDR3 spells CASRPREVFGYTF. The CDR3, as DNA: TGTGCCAGCAGGCCTCGGGAGGTCTTCGGCTACACCTTC.

The V gene is TRBV5-1, the J gene TRBJ2-1; 12 bases align to TRBD2. Looked up from germline, CDR1 is SGHRS and CDR2 is YFSETQ. The CDR3 sequence is 16 residues long. The J segment lost 2 bases and the V segment lost 1 base, leaving 1 base of the junction unmatched. The CDR3 coding sequence is TGCGCCAGCAGCTTGACTAGCGGGGGGACCTACAATGAGCAGTTCTTC. As protein: CASSLTSGGTYNEQFF.

The chain couples TRBV5-6 to TRBJ1-1; D gene unclear. The CDR3 runs 14 residues. Trimming took 4 bases from V and 0 from J, leaving 10 bases between them. CDR1 and CDR2 (germline): SGHDT, YYEEEE. The CDR3 nucleotides read TGTGCCAGCAGCCCCCAGGTTATGAACACTGAAGCTTTCTTT. Protein: CASSPQVMNTEAFF.